This T cell receptor beta chain emerged from a study of T cell responses to AZD1222 COVID-19 vaccine (dated by TCRdb to the early 2020s). As for the study more broadly: TCR sequencing was performed for fewer than 250 trial participants, of whom 207 were given two doses of AZD1222 and around 25 were given two doses of MenACWY control vaccine. Trial participants were enrolled by age into subgroups of 18-55, 56-69 and 70-plus years, and roughly 150, 30 and 60 TCR-sequenced participants, respectively, were included in these subgroups. The full study reports these points: Participants were mostly white British and included more females than males, and it was suggested by the authors that clonal diversity may have been underestimated. Conclusions about previously exposed vaccinees are limited because only six or seven AZD1222 recipients were SARS-CoV-2 seropositive at baseline. CD4 TCRs associated with the vaccine covered the entire spike protein, and the dominant responses were in regions 160-218 and 743-854. The 56-69-year group was small, and its depth increase did not reach significance, likely because of low power. After two AZD1222 doses, both the breadth and the depth of spike-specific TCRs were significantly higher than at day 0 and than in MenACWY recipients. Because no day 14 peak-response samples were available, the repertoires could be characterized only after the peak T cell response. Epitopes outside the regions mutated in the B.1.351 and B.1.1.7 variants were reportedly recognized by nearly half of the unique spike-specific TCRs.

The CDR3 regions of human TCRbeta chains were subjected to immunosequencing. From the authors' description of their analysis: Repertoire TCRs were matched against a reference library of SARS-CoV-2-specific TCRs generated with the MIRA antigen-specificity platform. Breadth meant the fraction of unique TCRs that were SARS-CoV-2-associated, whereas depth meant the fraction of total T cells that were SARS-CoV-2-associated. Using the MIRA data, each spike-specific TCR was mapped to the spike region that the TCR reacts to and placed in a CD4 or CD8 class. Log10-transformed breadth and depth values were compared by one-way ANOVA with Sidak's multiple comparisons tests. Drawn from immuneACCESS, this table holds only the in-frame rearrangements with V and J called that TCRdb kept. Clones are partly lost; checked studies trace under half to an unresolved V gene and leave the rest unexplained. V, J and clone size reflect that table, while D and trimming were determined from the DNA. Across this sample there are about 120,000 clones, with roughly 92% seen only once. About 1.6% of the sample rests with the top ten.

According to the germline V gene, CDR1 reads KGHSH and CDR2 reads LQKENI. The germline V end is reduced by 2 bases and the J end by 4 bases; junction bases left unmatched: 5. The CDR3 sequence holds 15 residues, the cysteine and phenylalanine included. Of all the DNA, just the CDR3 is kept, 45 bases in frame from base 1. As concerns this clone: Its antigen remains undetermined. Base-call qualities are not available, and no considerably larger clone is one nucleotide away.

The sample's time point label, decoded: about 28 days (+/-7) after the second vaccine dose. AZD1222 recipients whose second dose came at about 4 weeks and those whose second dose came at about 12 weeks were combined into one group, since spike-specific TCR depth and breadth did not differ between the two schedules. Vaccinee samples came from UK trials COV001 and COV002, including a single-blind randomized controlled phase 2/3 trial of AZD1222 (ChAdOx1 nCoV-19) in healthy adults. For TCRbeta chain sequencing, PBMC samples were collected from trial participants at day 0 and at day 28 after the second dose.

This TCR was recovered from an adult who received the AZD1222 COVID-19 vaccine. The sample was peripheral blood, taken 28 days after the second AZD1222 dose. The chain joins TRBV18 to TRBJ1-5; 7 nucleotides in the junction match TRBD1. The nucleotide sequence reads TGTGCCAGCTCACCAGGTACAGGGGCGAATCAGCCCCAGCATTTT. Protein translation: CASSPGTGANQPQHF.